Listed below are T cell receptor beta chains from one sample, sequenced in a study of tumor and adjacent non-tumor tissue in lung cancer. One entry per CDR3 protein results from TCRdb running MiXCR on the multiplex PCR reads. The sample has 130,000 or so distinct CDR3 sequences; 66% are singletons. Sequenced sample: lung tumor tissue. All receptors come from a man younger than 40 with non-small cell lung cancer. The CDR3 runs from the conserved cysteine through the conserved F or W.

CDR3 protein: CASSPGEGSEQYF
V gene: TRBV11-3
J gene: TRBJ2-7

CDR3 protein: CSARADRASDEQYF
V gene: TRBV20-1
J gene: TRBJ2-7

CDR3 protein: CACNAQGADTGELFF
V gene: TRBV6-2/TRBV6-3
J gene: TRBJ2-2

CDR3 protein: CASSLWGKSETQYF
V gene: TRBV11-2
J gene: TRBJ2-5

CDR3 protein: CVWVKGGNTDTQYF
V gene: TRBV30
J gene: TRBJ2-3

CDR3 protein: CTSSLGGIGGLYRYTF
V gene: TRBV11-2
J gene: TRBJ1-2

CDR3 protein: CASRSGRGTSPLHF
V gene: TRBV6-2/TRBV6-3
J gene: TRBJ1-6

CDR3 protein: CASSLPTSRDRGHFGELFF
V gene: TRBV7-8
J gene: TRBJ2-2

CDR3 protein: CASSWPGQVAEKLFF
V gene: TRBV28
J gene: TRBJ1-4

CDR3 protein: CAIGGVPGYEQYF
V gene: TRBV10-3
J gene: TRBJ2-7

CDR3 protein: CASTRDSVDDQQYF
V gene: TRBV12-3/TRBV12-4
J gene: TRBJ2-7

CDR3 protein: CASSHGAGELFF
V gene: TRBV11-3
J gene: TRBJ2-2

CDR3 protein: CTSGRGTDERYF
V gene: TRBV11-2
J gene: TRBJ2-7

CDR3 protein: CASRKEVGRTDTQYF
V gene: TRBV6-5
J gene: TRBJ2-3

CDR3 protein: CSARDIGSNQPQHF
V gene: TRBV20-1
J gene: TRBJ1-5

CDR3 protein: CSARGQGRAPRF
V gene: TRBV20-1
J gene: TRBJ1-4

CDR3 protein: CASSLGASGYETQYF
V gene: TRBV7-8
J gene: TRBJ2-5

CDR3 protein: CASRREGSGGEQYF
V gene: TRBV6-2/TRBV6-3
J gene: .

CDR3 protein: CASSLDRTGDTIYF
V gene: TRBV11-2
J gene: TRBJ1-3

CDR3 protein: CASSPGTSSYEQCF
V gene: TRBV5-5
J gene: TRBJ2-7

CDR3 protein: CASSRAGPTDTQYF
V gene: TRBV5-4
J gene: TRBJ2-3

CDR3 protein: CSVEGTIYNEQFF
V gene: TRBV29-1
J gene: TRBJ2-1

CDR3 protein: CACSLPGGLFRLGAEAFF
V gene: TRBV30
J gene: TRBJ1-1

CDR3 protein: CASRSTRGTGELFF
V gene: TRBV6-1
J gene: TRBJ2-2

CDR3 protein: CASSQTPGLSGGIRTGELFF
V gene: TRBV7-9
J gene: TRBJ2-2

CDR3 protein: CSALTGTSGGYNEQFF
V gene: TRBV20-1
J gene: TRBJ2-1

CDR3 protein: CASSLPDRAQSFF
V gene: TRBV12-3/TRBV12-4
J gene: TRBJ1-1

CDR3 protein: CATSDLNSGTGGSDTQYF
V gene: TRBV24-1
J gene: TRBJ2-3

CDR3 protein: CAISRDRGAVFF
V gene: TRBV12-3/TRBV12-4
J gene: TRBJ2-1

CDR3 protein: CASRVTGSTGELFF
V gene: TRBV6-6
J gene: TRBJ2-2

CDR3 protein: CTAREGTPEKLFF
V gene: TRBV20-1
J gene: TRBJ1-4

CDR3 protein: CAGRCGHPPNQPQHF
V gene: TRBV6-6
J gene: TRBJ1-5

CDR3 protein: CVSSLADDQPGRADTQYF
V gene: TRBV11-2
J gene: TRBJ2-3

CDR3 protein: CSVTGQSYEQYF
V gene: TRBV29-1
J gene: TRBJ2-7

CDR3 protein: CASSLQGGGLNTEAFF
V gene: TRBV5-1
J gene: TRBJ1-1

CDR3 protein: CASSPSPTPGYGYTF
V gene: TRBV6-5
J gene: TRBJ1-2

CDR3 protein: CASSLASGGSGNTIYF
V gene: TRBV4-1
J gene: TRBJ1-3

CDR3 protein: CASSFWPGEQYF
V gene: TRBV13
J gene: TRBJ2-7

CDR3 protein: CSVEKDIRYTF
V gene: TRBV29-1
J gene: TRBJ1-2

CDR3 protein: CSAREPGPRSYEQYF
V gene: TRBV20-1
J gene: TRBJ2-7

CDR3 protein: CASSPGQRYQETQYF
V gene: TRBV11-3
J gene: TRBJ2-5

CDR3 protein: CASNLDGGHGYTF
V gene: TRBV11-3
J gene: TRBJ1-2